This T cell receptor (beta chain) was captured by sequencing in a study of beta chain features in type 1 diabetes (dated by TCRdb to about 2018). Concerning the study at large: Patients and healthy donors did not differ in mean age, gender distribution, total cell number or subset yield. A total of about 100 million sorted cells were examined across all samples, and RNA yield correlated strongly with the number of cells per subset. In the study, recently diagnosed type 1 diabetes patients and matched healthy donors were compared on the TCRB repertoires of their sorted circulating CD4+ T cell subsets. Regulatory and stem cell-like memory subsets were isolated from only 8 patients and 8 healthy donors, whereas naive and central memory subsets came from all 30 or so donors.

Each donor gave one peripheral blood draw, approximately 100 mL on average, collected into heparinised tubes. A BD FACSAria II and a panel including CD45RO, CCR7, CD25, CD127, CD95 and CD27 were used to sort naive, central memory, regulatory and stem cell-like memory CD4+ T cells. Every sorted population had a purity above 95%. PBMCs were isolated immediately by Lymphoprep density gradient centrifugation and stained directly without culture. So that batch effects would be minimized, each experiment stained and sorted samples in pairs, pairing one healthy donor with one patient. Findings and caveats that apply to the study as a whole: Naive, central memory and regulatory TCRB repertoires appeared more similar among patients than among healthy donors. Because cDNA rather than genomic DNA was sequenced, highly expressing activated cells could have been over-represented, although no difference in activation and CD3 levels was found between groups. Shorter templates might have been favored by PCR, but patient and control samples were amplified and corrected together, so both groups would have been affected equally by any skew. Fewer insertions and more nucleotide deletions at VDJ recombination sites were observed in patients with type 1 diabetes, implying thymic rearrangement abnormalities. In all four CD4+ subsets, TCRB CDR3 length was moderately but significantly shorter in type 1 diabetes patients. HLA sub-analyses involved small numbers of individuals, so any influence of HLA type on TCRB rearrangement remained unresolved.

The CDR3 holds 13 amino acids from the cysteine to the phenylalanine. Just CDR3 DNA is preserved here, 39 bases in frame from base 1. V is cut back by 4 bases and J by 10 bases, with 9 bases in the junction unmatched. Taken from the germline V gene, the CDR1 and CDR2 loops are MNHEY and SVGAGI. The entire isolated RNA was reverse transcribed using the High Capacity cDNA Reverse Transcription Kit, and thus expressed TCRB transcripts were sequenced. Stem cell-like memory T cell samples underwent survey-depth immunoSEQ sequencing, averaging approximately 920,000 total reads per sample. Sorted cells were lysed in RLT buffer and RNA was extracted with DNase-treated RNeasy Micro or Mini kits, depending on cell number. Each cell subset was processed on its own to prevent cross-contamination, while patient and healthy donor samples were processed together. The immunoSEQ multiplex PCR was used to amplify TCRB sequences from cDNA, generating 87-bp fragments that spanned the CDR3 region. The amplicons were sequenced using the Illumina HiSeq platform. In the source study's methods: Synthetic template baselines were used to correct PCR bias computationally, reads within Hamming distance 2 were collapsed together, and singletons that could not be merged were discarded. Reads were aligned against IMGT to assign V, D and J genes, CDR3 length and insertions or deletions at six rearrangement sites. Clonotype counts were normalized to sorted cell number within each subset before computing true diversity and Gini coefficients with the tcR R package. The overlap coefficient, calculated on TCRB nucleotide sequences, was used to quantify repertoire sharing. As stored in TCRdb, this immuneACCESS dataset retains in-frame rearrangements with V and J assigned. A fraction of the clones does not appear; measured against another copy, unresolved V genes explain less than half of the discrepancy, and the remainder lacks a known reason. V and J calls and clone size are given by that table; D and trimming were obtained from the DNA. In this sample the table shows tens of thousands of clones, 25% to 35% of which occur a single time. The ten biggest clones cover over 0.35% of the sample.

On this clone itself: Its antigen is currently not known. No quality values exist for individual bases; no much larger clone is one base distant.

This receptor was identified in a woman under 30 in good health. The sequenced sample was stem cell memory CD4+ T cells from blood. This specimen's cell subset or site label, per the study, means: stem cell-like memory CD4+ T cells. The chain joins TRBV6-5 to TRBJ1-1, with 7 bases matching TRBD1. CDR3 sequence: CASSFLRQGGAFF. The DNA is TGTGCCAGCAGTTTCCTCAGACAGGGAGGAGCTTTCTTT.